These 5 T cell receptor beta chains originate from one sample sequenced in a study of blood T cells in healthy people across ages. Together with a sample-barcoded 5' primer, a J-beta primer mix was included in a second PCR lasting about 6 to 11 cycles. TCRdb itself ran the 5' RACE reads through MiXCR, one entry per CDR3 protein. Among roughly 1.4 million distinct CDR3 sequences listed, 55% to 75% were seen once. Sample: blood. The receptors come from a young man in good health.

The chain has TRBV9 and TRBJ2-7; tentatively, D is TRBD2 (7 bases). This CDR3 has 15 amino acids. V was trimmed by 0 bases and J by 2 bases, leaving 12 bases between them. Germline CDR1 SGDLS, CDR2 YYNGEE. The CDR3 DNA is TGTGCCAGCAGCGTAGGGTCGGGGGGCCCCTACGAGCAGTACTTC. Amino acid sequence: CASSVGSGGPYEQYF. The complete variable domain, with remaining parts taken from reference TRBV9 and TRBJ2-7, reads DSGVTQTPKHLITATGQRVTLRCSPRSGDLSVYWYQQSLDQGLQFLIQYYNGEERAKGNILERFSAQQFPDLHSELNLSSLELGDSALYFCASSVGSGGPYEQYFGPGTRLTVT.

V usage is TRBV2 and J usage is TRBJ2-3; 10 positions agree with TRBD2. The CDR3 length is 14 residues. J was trimmed by 11 bases and V by 5 bases; bases with no gene match: 10. Germline CDR1 is SNHLY and CDR2 is FYNNEI. The DNA for the CDR3 is TGTGCCAGCAGTTGGACTAGCGGTAGGAGAGAGCAGTATTTT. Translated: CASSWTSGRREQYF.

The chain has TRBV7-2 and TRBJ2-1, with 9 bases matching TRBD2. The CDR3 is made up of 16 amino acids. V gave up 1 base and J gave up 4 bases; unmatched junction bases: 5. In germline, CDR1 is SGHTA, CDR2 FQGNSA. CDR3 region: CASSLDAGGPYNEQFF. The CDR3, as DNA: TGTGCCAGCAGCTTAGACGCGGGGGGGCCTTACAATGAGCAGTTCTTC. The full variable domain, in which reference TRBV7-2 and TRBJ2-1 provide the parts outside the CDR3, is GAGVSQSPSNKVTEKGKDVELRCDPISGHTALYWYRQSLGQGLEFLIYFQGNSAPDKSGLPSDRFSAERTGGSVSTLTIQRTQQEDSAVYLCASSLDAGGPYNEQFFGPGTRLTVL.

The J gene is TRBJ1-5, the V gene TRBV27, with D possibly being TRBD1 (5 bases). The CDR3 has 17 amino acids. V lost 1 base and J 2 bases, leaving 15 bases between the germline ends. Germline-derived CDR1 and CDR2 are MNHEY and SMNVEV (reference sequence). The CDR3 nucleotides read TGTGCCAGCAGTTTATTATCCCTCAGAGGGGGCAATCAGCCCCAGCATTTT. Protein product: CASSLLSLRGGNQPQHF.

The chain combines TRBV11-2 with TRBJ2-5, with 8 positions matching TRBD2. The J call could be wrong; TRBJ2-7 is a better fit for the DNA end. This CDR3 contains 15 residues. Germline V gives CDR1 SGHAT, CDR2 FQNNGV. The CDR3 nucleotides are TGTGCCAGCAGCTACGCCCGGGGGGGCACCTACGAGCAGTACTTC. Protein product: CASSYARGGTYEQYF.